The 29 T cell receptor beta chains reported below all come from one sample, sequenced in a study of blood T cells in healthy people across ages. The authors ran a second PCR of roughly 6 to 12 cycles using a sample-barcoded 5' primer and a J-beta primer mix. TCRdb recomputed calls from the 5' RACE reads with MiXCR, one row per CDR3 protein. The sample shows 750,000 to 950,000 distinct CDR3 sequences, under 35% of them seen only once. These sequences were also reported in another study, on T cells of mothers and their children.

Material: blood. These receptors all stem from a woman aged 40 to 50 in good health.

This chain joins TRBV5-1 and TRBJ2-1, with D unresolved. The ends were cut back, 5 bases at V and 4 bases at J, with 13 bases in the middle. CDR3 length equals 14 residues. Per the germline V gene, CDR1 is SGHRS and CDR2 is YFSETQ. CDR3 DNA sequence: TGCGCCAGCAGTCCAGCCTCCTCATACAATGAGCAGTTCTTC. As protein: CASSPASSYNEQFF.

This clonotype came up a few times. Relative to the germline gene, one junction end is altered; a read error may explain this. This sequence joins TRBV12-3 or TRBV12-4 and TRBJ1-3, with a weak D call TRBD1 (5 bases). The CDR3 is 13 residues long. The CDR3 coding sequence is TGTGCCAGCAAGACAGACGTCGGAAGCACCATATATTTT. Amino acid sequence: CASKTDVGSTIYF.

The table lists this clonotype with many counts. The genes are TRBV5-1 and TRBJ2-7; D not certain. The CDR3 runs 13 residues. V lost 3 bases and J lost 2, with 9 bases in between. Germline CDR1 and CDR2: SGHRS and YFSETQ. The CDR3 region is CASSSSPTYEQYF. CDR3 DNA sequence: TGCGCCAGCAGCTCGAGTCCTACCTACGAGCAGTACTTC.

The chain links TRBV7-9 to TRBJ2-3; TRBD2 matches at 7 bases. After removal of 5 bases from V and 2 bases from J, the junction contained 10 bases not matched to a gene. The CDR3 runs 16 residues. The germline CDR1 and CDR2 sequences are SEHNR and FQNEAQ (reference sequence). The CDR3 region has the DNA TGTGCCAGCAGCCCCACGGGCGGGGGTGACACAGATACGCAGTATTTT. Translated: CASSPTGGGDTDTQYF.

A few counts support this clonotype. The V call is TRBV5-1, the J call TRBJ2-5, with no clear D. The CDR3 is 14 amino acids. The V gene lost 1 base and the J gene lost 9 bases, with 16 bases spanning the gap. From germline, CDR1 is SGHRS and CDR2 YFSETQ. CDR3 in amino acids: CASSLNGRKESQYF. The CDR3 nucleotides read TGCGCCAGCAGCTTGAACGGACGGAAGGAGTCCCAGTACTTC. Variable domain in full (rest from reference TRBV5-1 and TRBJ2-5): KAGVTQTPRYLIKTRGQQVTLSCSPISGHRSVSWYQQTPGQGLQFLFEYFSETQRNKGNFPGRFSGRQFSNSRSEMNVSTLELGDSALYLCASSLNGRKESQYFGPGTRLLVL.

As regards this clonotype: The junction departs from germline at one end; a sequencing error may be responsible. The chain recombines TRBV19 with TRBJ2-1; 7 bases match TRBD1. CDR3 length: 14 amino acids. The germline V gene has CDR1 LNHDA and CDR2 SQIVND (reference sequence). The CDR3 is CASSPDRDHNVQFF. For the CDR3, the DNA is TGTGCCAGTAGCCCAGACAGGGACCACAATGTGCAGTTCTTC.

A few counts support this clonotype. The rearrangement links TRBV6-6 to TRBJ1-3; the match to TRBD1 covers 11 bases. Looked up from germline, CDR1 is MNHNY and CDR2 is SVGAGI (reference sequence). The trim removed 2 bases at V and 3 bases at J, leaving 3 bases unmatched. The CDR3 spans 16 residues. The CDR3 loop reads CASSYGQGANGNTIYF. CDR3 DNA sequence: TGTGCCAGCAGTTACGGACAGGGGGCAAATGGAAACACCATATATTTT.

This clonotype was detected only once. The chain uses TRBV6-5 and TRBJ1-2, with a weak D call TRBD1 (5 bases). Trimming removed 6 bases at V and 0 bases at J, with 17 bases between. CDR1 MNHEY and CDR2 SVGAGI come from the germline V gene. This CDR3 region has 16 residues. CDR3 nucleotides: TGTGCCAGCAGCCCAAGGATCAGGGCGGCTAACTATGGCTACACCTTC. The encoded protein is CASSPRIRAANYGYTF.

The chain has TRBV4-3 and TRBJ1-2; D might be TRBD1 (6 bases). The CDR3 is 13 amino acids. Germline V lookup: CDR1 LGHNA, CDR2 YSLEER. Trimming pared 0 bases from V and 12 bases from J, leaving 14 bases between. CDR3 nucleotides: TGCGCCAGCAGCCAAGATAGGGAACAGGGAAACACCTTC. It is translated as CASSQDREQGNTF.

In its sample, this clonotype was seen many times. V gene TRBV7-2 combines with J gene TRBJ1-2; TRBD1 matches 7 bases. The J segment lost 4 bases and the V segment lost 5 bases, leaving 4 bases of the junction unmatched. CDR3 length: 13 amino acids. The germline CDR1 and CDR2 sequences are SGHTA and FQGNSA. CDR3 DNA: TGTGCCAGCAGCCCAGACAGGGCCTATGGCTACACCTTC. Its translation: CASSPDRAYGYTF.

This chain joins TRBV4-3 and TRBJ1-5; D remains unclear. Germline loops: CDR1 LGHNA, CDR2 YSLEER. CDR3 size: 14 residues. Trimming pared 0 bases from V and 2 bases from J, leaving 5 bases between. CDR3 amino acids: CASSQEWGNQPQHF. The DNA for the CDR3 is TGCGCCAGCAGCCAAGAATGGGGCAATCAGCCCCAGCATTTT.

This sequence joins TRBV20-1 and TRBJ2-1, with TRBD1 as a possible D gene (5 bases). This CDR3 has 15 amino acids. The V gene's germline CDR1 is DFQATT and CDR2 SNEGSKA (reference sequence). The germline V and J ends were trimmed by 2 bases and 10 bases, with 21 bases remaining between them. The CDR3 DNA sequence: TGCAGTGCTAGACCCTGGACAAGCCGCTCCTACGAGCAGTTCTTC. Amino acids: CSARPWTSRSYEQFF.

This clonotype has a count of ten or more. V is TRBV12-3 or TRBV12-4 and J is TRBJ2-1, with 8 bases identical to TRBD2. CDR3 length: 17 residues. V dropped 6 bases and J dropped 5; count of bases not matched to a gene: 15. CDR3 sequence reads: CASSPTYAGLGDNEQFF. The CDR3 DNA reads TGTGCCAGCAGCCCAACTTACGCGGGACTAGGGGACAATGAGCAGTTCTTC.

V and J are TRBV12-3 or TRBV12-4 and TRBJ2-7; a weak D match, TRBD1 (5 bases). Trimming took 2 bases from V and 2 from J, leaving 10 bases between them. The length of the CDR3 is 14 residues. Written as DNA, the CDR3 is TGTGCCAGCAGTTTACAGGGTGGGGCCTACGAGCAGTACTTC. Translation gives CASSLQGGAYEQYF.

The chain couples TRBV7-2 to TRBJ2-7; D is perhaps TRBD2 (6 bases). The better agreement between TRBJ2-5 and the DNA end casts doubt on the J call. Germline assignment: CDR1 SGHTA and CDR2 FQGNSA. The length of the CDR3 is 15 residues. The CDR3 protein is CASSLARGSGETQYF. The CDR3 DNA reads as TGTGCCAGCAGCTTAGCGCGGGGCTCGGGAGAGACCCAGTACTTC.

This clonotype was seen only a few times. The chain combines TRBV12-3 or TRBV12-4 with TRBJ1-2; 7 bases map to TRBD1. The CDR3 consists of 13 residues. Trimming took 10 bases from V and 8 from J; bases not matched to a gene: 13. The CDR3 here is CATKEGAGNGYTF. The CDR3 nucleotides are TGTGCCACCAAAGAGGGGGCCGGGAACGGCTACACCTTC.

The V and J genes are TRBV5-5 and TRBJ2-3, with D possibly TRBD2 on 5 matching bases. Germline values: CDR1 SGHKS, CDR2 YYEKEE (reference sequence). CDR3 length: 15 amino acids. V was cut by 2 bases and J by 4 bases, with 14 bases left in between. The CDR3: CASSFKPGGSDTQYF. For the CDR3, the DNA is TGTGCCAGCAGCTTTAAACCCGGCGGGTCAGATACGCAGTATTTT.

Remarks on this clonotype: A much larger clonotype is one base distant, so this may be a read error. The gene calls are TRBV5-1 and TRBJ2-1; D may be TRBD1 (5 bases). Germline CDR1 and CDR2: SGHRS and YFSETQ. The CDR3 sequence is 14 residues long. V lost 3 bases, J lost 7 bases, and 14 bases lay in between. CDR3 nucleotides: TGCGCCAGCAGCTGGGCCCCAGGGTCAAATGAGCAGTTCTTC. It codes for CASSWAPGSNEQFF.

This clonotype was detected a few times. This CDR3 is CASSPRTALSYEQYF. CDR3 coding DNA: TGTGCCAGCAGCCCACGGACTGCCCTCTCCTACGAGCAGTACTTC. The V gene is TRBV3-1, the J gene TRBJ2-7; D possibly corresponds to TRBD2 (5 bases). The germline V and J ends were trimmed by 4 bases and 0 bases, with 13 bases remaining between them. CDR1 is LGHDT and CDR2 is YNNKEL in the germline V gene (reference sequence). The CDR3 is 15 amino acids.

The chain joins TRBV4-2 to TRBJ2-7, with 9 bases that match TRBD2. J lost 0 bases, V lost 0 bases, and 3 bases had no gene match. CDR3 size: 16 residues. The germline V gene has CDR1 LGHNA and CDR2 YNFKEQ. In nucleotides, the CDR3 is TGTGCCAGCAGCCAAGAAGGCGGGGGGGGCTCCTACGAGCAGTACTTC. The encoded protein is CASSQEGGGGSYEQYF.

Concerning this clonotype itself: One junction end does not reproduce the germline sequence, and a read error may be involved. V usage is TRBV5-5 and J usage is TRBJ2-7; perhaps TRBD1 as D (5 bases). This CDR3 comprises 14 residues. Germline values: CDR1 SGHKS, CDR2 YYEKEE (reference sequence). The CDR3 nucleotides read TGTGCCAGCAACTTGGATAGGGGTACCTACGAGCAGTACTTC. Encoded protein: CASNLDRGTYEQYF.

The CDR3 coding sequence is TGCAGTGCTAGGACTAGCGGGGGAGCAATATTCTTC. This gives the protein CSARTSGGAIFF. The chain links TRBV20-1 to TRBJ2-1, with 12 bases fitting TRBD2. The ends lost 3 bases at V and 16 bases at J; junction bases unmatched: 7. CDR1 DFQATT and CDR2 SNEGSKA come from the germline V gene (reference sequence). The CDR3 covers 12 residues.

This clonotype was picked up a small number of times. The chain uses TRBV9 and TRBJ2-5, with D possibly called TRBD1 or TRBD2 (5 bases each). The CDR3 has 17 residues. The V gene's germline CDR1 is SGDLS and CDR2 YYNGEE. The V and J ends lost 4 bases and 5 bases respectively, with 24 bases between them. The CDR3 DNA sequence: TGTGCCAGCAGCCCTAGCCCAGGACACGGGACCGGCGAGACCCAGTACTTC. Its protein product is CASSPSPGHGTGETQYF.

This sequence joins TRBV27 and TRBJ2-7; 13 nucleotides match TRBD2. The CDR3 spans 15 residues. The V and J ends lost 7 bases and 6 bases, in that order; junction bases with no gene match: 9. CDR1 is MNHEY and CDR2 is SMNVEV in the germline V gene (reference sequence). CDR3 sequence reads: CASTAGTSGIGEQYF. In nucleotides, the CDR3 is TGTGCCAGCACCGCGGGGACTAGCGGGATCGGCGAGCAGTACTTC.

Regarding this clonotype: A much larger clone is a single base away; this may be a read error. The rearrangement joins TRBV6-1 to TRBJ2-1; the match to TRBD2 covers 10 bases. Per germline, CDR1 MNHNS and CDR2 SASEGT. This CDR3 has 17 amino acids. CDR3 protein: CVSRTSRQRGGRDEQFF. The CDR3 region has the DNA TGTGTCAGCAGAACCTCCCGCCAGCGGGGGGGCCGCGATGAGCAGTTCTTC.

This clonotype showed up just a few times. The V and J genes are TRBV7-6 and TRBJ2-3; 10 positions agree with TRBD2. The CDR3 totals 18 residues. Losses at the gene ends were 0 bases for V and 4 bases for J; bases not matched to a gene: 10. CDR1 is SGHVS and CDR2 is FNYEAQ in the germline V gene. CDR3 loop: CASSLARGTSALPDTQYF. DNA of the CDR3: TGTGCCAGCAGCTTAGCGCGGGGGACTAGCGCCCTCCCAGATACGCAGTATTTT.

The chain uses TRBV19 and TRBJ1-2; 8 nucleotides align to TRBD1. The germline gives CDR1 LNHDA, CDR2 SQIVND (reference sequence). V shed 3 bases and J 5 bases; nucleotides not matched to a gene: 2. The CDR3 covers 13 residues. The CDR3 sequence: CASSMGQAYGYTF. Written as DNA, the CDR3 is TGTGCCAGTAGTATGGGACAGGCGTATGGCTACACCTTC.

In regard to this clonotype: The junction departs from the called germline gene at one end, perhaps through a read error. The genes are TRBV20-1 and TRBJ2-3, with 8 bases identical to TRBD2. The CDR3 is made up of 15 amino acids. The germline V gene has CDR1 DFQATT and CDR2 SNEGSKA (reference sequence). DNA for the CDR3: TGCAGTGCTAGAGAAACGGGGGGGTTATCAGATACGCGGTATTTT. Protein product: CSARETGGLSDTRYF.

The chain uses TRBV2 and TRBJ1-2; 7 positions match TRBD1. V was pared by 1 base and J by 8 bases, with 10 bases of the junction left unmatched. Germline loops: CDR1 SNHLY, CDR2 FYNNEI. This CDR3 contains 15 residues. CDR3 nucleotide sequence: TGTGCCAGCAGTGAAGTGAGGGACAGTTTTGGCGGCTACACCTTC. Encoded protein: CASSEVRDSFGGYTF.